The rows below give T cell receptor beta chains drawn from one sample of a study of memory CD4+ T cells and cytomegalovirus serostatus. The method was immunoSEQ multiplex PCR; TCRdb's version includes in-frame clones alone and lacks a portion of them. Here the sample spans about 56,000 clones, roughly 87% being singletons. The specimen was memory CD4+ T cells from blood. Every receptor here comes from an adult in good health and CMV-seronegative. Both conserved end residues are part of each CDR3. The order of the fields is D gene, J gene, clone size, V gene, CDR3 protein, CDR3 DNA. D genes are given only for firm matches. Only part of the rows carry a size: once, few, many, or a class if the clone is expanded.

>TRBD1|TRBJ2-3|-|TRBV9
CASSAHRGEGGDTQYF
TGTGCCAGCAGCGCCCACAGGGGCGAAGGGGGAGATACGCAGTATTTT
>-|TRBJ1-6|-|TRBV6-6
CASSHRADSGSPLHF
TGTGCCAGCAGTCATCGGGCCGATTCGGGATCACCCCTCCACTTT
>-|TRBJ1-5|-|TRBV12-5
CATPRQPQHF
TGTGCTACCCCTAGGCAGCCCCAGCATTTT
>-|TRBJ1-1|-|TRBV30
CAWSVEGTTEAFF
TGTGCCTGGAGTGTTGAAGGGACCACTGAAGCTTTCTTT
>-|TRBJ2-5|-|TRBV30
CAWSVGQGETQYF
TGTGCCTGGAGCGTGGGGCAGGGGGAGACCCAGTACTTC
>TRBD2|TRBJ2-7|-|TRBV6-1
CASSGLTSGGTYEQYF
TGTGCCAGCAGTGGCCTGACTAGCGGGGGTACCTACGAGCAGTACTTC
>-|TRBJ2-5|-|TRBV7-8
CASNLHREETQYF
TGTGCCAGCAACCTCCATCGGGAAGAGACCCAGTACTTC
>-|TRBJ2-1|few|TRBV6-5
CASSFSMGDEQFF
TGTGCCAGCAGCTTCTCCATGGGCGATGAGCAGTTCTTC
>-|TRBJ2-1|-|TRBV30
CAWSAPLGSSYNEQFF
TGTGCCTGGAGTGCCCCTCTGGGAAGCTCCTACAATGAGCAGTTCTTC
>-|TRBJ2-5|-|TRBV11-2
CASSLDRETQYF
TGTGCCAGCAGCTTAGACAGGGAGACCCAGTACTTC
>TRBD1|TRBJ2-1|-|TRBV30
CAWMLAGGNEQFF
TGTGCCTGGATGTTGGCAGGGGGTAATGAGCAGTTCTTC
>-|TRBJ2-2|-|TRBV11-3
CASSLVGGSSTGELFF
TGTGCCAGCAGCTTAGTCGGAGGGTCGAGCACCGGGGAGCTGTTTTTT
>-|TRBJ1-2|-|TRBV7-2
CASSLIQGGYTF
TGTGCCAGCAGCTTAATTCAGGGTGGCTACACCTTC
>-|TRBJ2-7|-|TRBV6-1
CASSRGRSFEQYF
TGTGCCAGCAGTCGCGGACGGTCCTTCGAGCAGTACTTC
>TRBD1|TRBJ1-2|-|TRBV4-3
CASSQDQTGGGGYTF
TGCGCCAGCAGCCAAGACCAGACAGGGGGCGGAGGCTACACCTTC
>TRBD1|TRBJ2-5|few|TRBV5-5
CASSLAPGTGHQETQYF
TGTGCCAGCAGCTTGGCCCCGGGGACAGGGCACCAAGAGACCCAGTACTTC
>-|TRBJ1-5|-|TRBV30
CAWSPRFSNQPQHF
TGTGCCTGGAGTCCAAGATTTAGCAATCAGCCCCAGCATTTT
>TRBD2|TRBJ2-2|once|TRBV9
CASSARLAGGRNTGELFF
TGTGCCAGCAGCGCCCGACTAGCGGGGGGGCGGAACACCGGGGAGCTGTTTTTT
>-|TRBJ1-6|-|TRBV5-1
CASSIQPNSPLHF
TGCGCCAGCAGCATCCAACCTAATTCACCCCTCCACTTT
>-|TRBJ1-6|-|TRBV21-1
CASSKAGQGASSYNSPLHF
TGTGCCAGCAGCAAAGCGGGACAGGGGGCGAGCTCCTATAATTCACCCCTCCACTTT
>-|TRBJ2-2|once|TRBV2
CASSDKSTGELFF
TGTGCCAGCAGTGATAAGAGCACCGGGGAGCTGTTTTTT
>-|TRBJ1-2|-|TRBV18
CASSPGRGQNYGYTF
TGTGCCAGCTCACCCGGGAGAGGGCAAAACTATGGCTACACCTTC
>TRBD2|TRBJ2-5|-|TRBV5-4
CASSPGLGGQETQYF
TGTGCCAGCAGTCCGGGACTAGGGGGGCAAGAGACCCAGTACTTC
>-|TRBJ1-2|-|TRBV5-1
CASSPAVNYGYTF
TGCGCCAGCAGCCCGGCCGTCAACTATGGCTACACCTTC
>-|TRBJ1-5|-|TRBV6-6
CASRPWAQPQHF
TGTGCCAGCAGACCCTGGGCTCAGCCCCAGCATTTT
>-|TRBJ1-1|few|TRBV2
CASSIQGNTEAFF
TGTGCCAGCAGCATCCAGGGGAACACTGAAGCTTTCTTT